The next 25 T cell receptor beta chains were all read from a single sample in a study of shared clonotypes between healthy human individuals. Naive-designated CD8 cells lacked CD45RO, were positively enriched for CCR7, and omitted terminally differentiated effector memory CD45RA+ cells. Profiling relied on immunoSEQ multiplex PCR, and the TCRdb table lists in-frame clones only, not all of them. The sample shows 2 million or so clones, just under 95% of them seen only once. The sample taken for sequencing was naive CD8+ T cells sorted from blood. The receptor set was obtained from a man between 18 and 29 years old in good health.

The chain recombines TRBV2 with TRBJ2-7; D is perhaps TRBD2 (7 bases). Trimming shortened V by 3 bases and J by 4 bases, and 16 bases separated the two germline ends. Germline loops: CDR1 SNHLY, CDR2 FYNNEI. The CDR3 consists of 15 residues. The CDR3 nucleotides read TGTGCCAGCAGTGAGAGGCGGGGGCAAGGGTACGAGCAGTACTTC. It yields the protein CASSERRGQGYEQYF.

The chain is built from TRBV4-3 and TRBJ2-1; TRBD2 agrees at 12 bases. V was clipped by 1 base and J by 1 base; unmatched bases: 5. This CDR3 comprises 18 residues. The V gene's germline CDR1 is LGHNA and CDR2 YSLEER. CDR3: CASSQGWLAGGSYNEQFF. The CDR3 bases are TGCGCCAGCAGCCAAGGATGGCTAGCGGGAGGGTCCTACAATGAGCAGTTCTTC.

CDR3 sequence (DNA): TGTGCCAGCTCACCACGCGGGGGGACTAATGAAAAACTGTTTTTT. Residues: CASSPRGGTNEKLFF. The J gene is TRBJ1-4, the V gene TRBV18; D is perhaps TRBD1 (5 bases). This CDR3 has 15 residues. The ends were cut back, 1 base at V and 2 bases at J, with 8 bases in the middle. Germline V CDR1 and CDR2: KGHSH, LQKENI.

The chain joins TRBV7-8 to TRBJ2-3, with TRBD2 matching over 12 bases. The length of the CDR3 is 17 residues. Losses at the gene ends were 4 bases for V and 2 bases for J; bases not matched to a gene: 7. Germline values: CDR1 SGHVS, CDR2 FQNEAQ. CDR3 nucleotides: TGTGCCAGCAGCTCTATCGGACTAGCGGGGACCACAGATACGCAGTATTTT. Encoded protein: CASSSIGLAGTTDTQYF.

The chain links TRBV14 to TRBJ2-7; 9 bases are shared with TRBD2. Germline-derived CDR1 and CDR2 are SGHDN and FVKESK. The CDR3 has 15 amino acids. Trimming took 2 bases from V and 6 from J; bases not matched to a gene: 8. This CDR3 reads CASSQLAGDRGEQYF. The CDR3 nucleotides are TGTGCCAGCAGCCAATTAGCGGGGGATAGGGGCGAGCAGTACTTC.

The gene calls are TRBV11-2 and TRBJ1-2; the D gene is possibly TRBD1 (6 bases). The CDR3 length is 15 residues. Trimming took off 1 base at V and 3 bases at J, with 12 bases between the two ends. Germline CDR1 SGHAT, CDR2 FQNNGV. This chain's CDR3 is CASSLGPGGDYGYTF. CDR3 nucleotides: TGTGCCAGCAGCTTAGGGCCTGGGGGCGACTATGGCTACACCTTC.

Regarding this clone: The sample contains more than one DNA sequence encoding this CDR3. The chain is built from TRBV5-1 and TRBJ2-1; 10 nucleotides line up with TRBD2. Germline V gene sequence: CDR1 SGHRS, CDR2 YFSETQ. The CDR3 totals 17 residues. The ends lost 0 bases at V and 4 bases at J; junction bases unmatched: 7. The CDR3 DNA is TGCGCCAGCAGCTTGGCCCCTAGCGGGGGTGGTTACAATGAGCAGTTCTTC. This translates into CASSLAPSGGGYNEQFF.

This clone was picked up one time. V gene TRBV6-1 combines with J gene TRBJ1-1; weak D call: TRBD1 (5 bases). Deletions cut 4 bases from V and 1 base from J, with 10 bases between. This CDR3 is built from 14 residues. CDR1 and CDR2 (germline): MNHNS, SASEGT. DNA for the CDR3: TGTGCCAGCAGTGTCCAGGGAGAGAACACTGAAGCTTTCTTT. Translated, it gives CASSVQGENTEAFF.

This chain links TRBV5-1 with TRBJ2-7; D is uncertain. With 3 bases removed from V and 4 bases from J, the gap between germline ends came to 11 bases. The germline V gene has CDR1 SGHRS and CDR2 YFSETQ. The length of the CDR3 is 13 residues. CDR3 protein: CASSYGDPYEQYF. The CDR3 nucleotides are TGCGCCAGCAGCTATGGAGACCCATACGAGCAGTACTTC.

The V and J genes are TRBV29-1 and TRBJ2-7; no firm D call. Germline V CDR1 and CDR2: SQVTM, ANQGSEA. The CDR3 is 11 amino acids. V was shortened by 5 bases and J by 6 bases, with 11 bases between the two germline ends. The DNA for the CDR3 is TGCAGCGTTATACAAAGAGGCGAGCAGTACTTC. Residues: CSVIQRGEQYF.

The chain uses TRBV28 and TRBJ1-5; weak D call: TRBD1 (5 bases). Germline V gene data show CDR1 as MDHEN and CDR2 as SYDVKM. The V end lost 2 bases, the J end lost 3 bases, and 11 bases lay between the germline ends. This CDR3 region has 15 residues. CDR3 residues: CASSLAGGPNQPQHF. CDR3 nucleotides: TGTGCCAGCAGTTTAGCGGGGGGACCCAATCAGCCCCAGCATTTT.

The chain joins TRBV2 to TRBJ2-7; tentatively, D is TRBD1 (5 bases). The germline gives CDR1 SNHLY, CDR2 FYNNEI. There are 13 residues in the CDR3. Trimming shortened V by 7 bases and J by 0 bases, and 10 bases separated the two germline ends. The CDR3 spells CASIGQPSYEQYF. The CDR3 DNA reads TGTGCCAGCATCGGACAACCCTCCTACGAGCAGTACTTC.

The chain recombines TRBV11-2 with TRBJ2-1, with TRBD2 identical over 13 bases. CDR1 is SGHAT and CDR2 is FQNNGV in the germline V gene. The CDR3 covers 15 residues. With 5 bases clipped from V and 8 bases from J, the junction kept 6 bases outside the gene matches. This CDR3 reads CASSPRLAGGDEQFF. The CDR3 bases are TGTGCCAGCAGCCCAAGACTAGCGGGAGGTGATGAGCAGTTCTTC.

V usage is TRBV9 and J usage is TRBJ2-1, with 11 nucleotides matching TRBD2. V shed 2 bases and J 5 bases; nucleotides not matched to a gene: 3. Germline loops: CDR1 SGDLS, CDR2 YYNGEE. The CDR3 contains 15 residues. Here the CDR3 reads CASSVKGLADNEQFF. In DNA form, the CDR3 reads TGTGCCAGCAGCGTGAAGGGACTAGCGGACAATGAGCAGTTCTTC.

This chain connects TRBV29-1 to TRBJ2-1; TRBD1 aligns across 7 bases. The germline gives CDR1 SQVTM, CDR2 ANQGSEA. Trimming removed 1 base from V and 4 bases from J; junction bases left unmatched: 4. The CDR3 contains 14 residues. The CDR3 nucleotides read TGCAGCGTTGAAGGACAGGGAATATACAATGAGCAGTTCTTC. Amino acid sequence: CSVEGQGIYNEQFF.

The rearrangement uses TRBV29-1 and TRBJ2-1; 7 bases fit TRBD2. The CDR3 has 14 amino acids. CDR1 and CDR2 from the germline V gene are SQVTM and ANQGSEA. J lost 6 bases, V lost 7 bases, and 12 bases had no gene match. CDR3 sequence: CSADLADLGNEQFF. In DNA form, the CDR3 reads TGCAGCGCCGACCTAGCGGACCTCGGCAATGAGCAGTTCTTC.

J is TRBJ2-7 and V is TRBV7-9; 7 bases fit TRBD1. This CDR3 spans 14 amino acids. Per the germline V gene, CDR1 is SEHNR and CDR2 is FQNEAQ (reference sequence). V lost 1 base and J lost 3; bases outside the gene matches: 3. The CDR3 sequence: CASSLDYRGYEQYF. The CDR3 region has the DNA TGTGCCAGCAGCTTAGATTACAGGGGCTACGAGCAGTACTTC.

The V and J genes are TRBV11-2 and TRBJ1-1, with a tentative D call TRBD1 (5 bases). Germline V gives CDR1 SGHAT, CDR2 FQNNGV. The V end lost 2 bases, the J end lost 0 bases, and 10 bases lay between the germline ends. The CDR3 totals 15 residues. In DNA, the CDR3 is TGTGCCAGCAGCTTATTGGGGGAAATGAACACTGAAGCTTTCTTT. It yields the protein CASSLLGEMNTEAFF.

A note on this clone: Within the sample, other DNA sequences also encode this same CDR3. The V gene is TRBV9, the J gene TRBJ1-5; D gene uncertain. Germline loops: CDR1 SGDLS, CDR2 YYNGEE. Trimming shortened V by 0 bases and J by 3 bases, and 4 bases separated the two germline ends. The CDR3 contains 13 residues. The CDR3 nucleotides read TGTGCCAGCAGCGTAGCATCCAATCAGCCCCAGCATTTT. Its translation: CASSVASNQPQHF.

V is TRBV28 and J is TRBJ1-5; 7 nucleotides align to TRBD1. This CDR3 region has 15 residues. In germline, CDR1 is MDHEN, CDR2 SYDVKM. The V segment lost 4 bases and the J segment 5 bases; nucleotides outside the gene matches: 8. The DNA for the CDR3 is TGTGCCAGCAGTTCCACAGGGGCGGGGGATCAGCCCCAGCATTTT. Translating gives CASSSTGAGDQPQHF.

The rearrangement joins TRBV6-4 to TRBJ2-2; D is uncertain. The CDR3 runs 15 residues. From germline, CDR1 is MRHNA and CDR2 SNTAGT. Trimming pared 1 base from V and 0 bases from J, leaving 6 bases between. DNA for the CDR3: TGTGCCAGCAGTGACTATAGAGCGAACACCGGGGAGCTGTTTTTT. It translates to CASSDYRANTGELFF.

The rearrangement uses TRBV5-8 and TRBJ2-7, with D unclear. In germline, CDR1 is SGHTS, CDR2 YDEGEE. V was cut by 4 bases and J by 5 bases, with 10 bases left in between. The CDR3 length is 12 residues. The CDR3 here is CASSPGINEQYF. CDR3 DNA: TGTGCCAGCAGCCCGGGCATCAACGAGCAGTACTTC.

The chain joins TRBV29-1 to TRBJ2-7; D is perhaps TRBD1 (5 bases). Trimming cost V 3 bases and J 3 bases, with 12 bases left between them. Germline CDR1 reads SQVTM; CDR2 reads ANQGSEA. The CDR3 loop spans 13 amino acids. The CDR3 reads CSVEVTENYEQYF. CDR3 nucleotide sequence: TGCAGCGTTGAGGTGACAGAGAACTACGAGCAGTACTTC.

The CDR3 sequence is CASRRGGESYTF. CDR3 bases: TGTGCCAGCAGGCGGGGAGGGGAGAGCTACACCTTC. This sequence joins TRBV16 and TRBJ1-2; weak D call: TRBD1 (5 bases). The V and J ends lost 6 bases and 9 bases respectively, with 14 bases between them. CDR1 KGHSY and CDR2 FQNENV come from the germline V gene. The CDR3 runs to 12 residues. The full variable domain, its missing parts supplied by reference TRBV16 and TRBJ1-2, is GEEVAQTPKHLVRGEGQKAKLYCAPIKGHSYVFWYQQVLKNEFKFLISFQNENVFDETGMPKERFSAKCLPNSPCSLEIQATKLEDSAVYFCASRRGGESYTFGSGTRLTVV.

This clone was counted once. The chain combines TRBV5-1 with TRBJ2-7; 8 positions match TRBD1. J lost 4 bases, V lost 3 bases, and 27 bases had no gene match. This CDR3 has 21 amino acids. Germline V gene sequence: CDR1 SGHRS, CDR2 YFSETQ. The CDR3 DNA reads TGCGCCAGCAGCTCTGTCCCGGGACAGGCCCCCTTAGGGGGAAGCCCATACGAGCAGTACTTC. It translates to CASSSVPGQAPLGGSPYEQYF.